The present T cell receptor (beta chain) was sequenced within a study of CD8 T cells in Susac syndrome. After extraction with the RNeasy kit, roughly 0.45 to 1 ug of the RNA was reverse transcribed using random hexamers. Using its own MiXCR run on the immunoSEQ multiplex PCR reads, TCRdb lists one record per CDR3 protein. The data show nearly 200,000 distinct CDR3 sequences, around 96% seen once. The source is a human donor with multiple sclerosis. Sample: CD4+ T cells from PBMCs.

The CDR3 here is CASREPPGQSDEQYF. The DNA for the CDR3 is TGTGCCAGCAGAGAACCACCGGGACAGTCGGACGAGCAGTACTTC. The chain has TRBV6-1 and TRBJ2-7, with 7 bases identical to TRBD1. CDR1 is MNHNS, CDR2 SASEGT, per germline. V trimming: 6 bases; J trimming: 5 bases; junction bases outside the gene matches: 13. The CDR3 length is 15 residues.